This TCR beta chain appears in the sequencing data of a study of T cells in tuberculosis (dated by TCRdb to 2017 to 2018). In the study overall: The study combined CD1B tetramers and high-throughput TCR immunosequencing to characterize T cells specific for the mycobacterial lipid antigen glucose monomycolate (GMM). In a South African clinical cohort, IGRA-negative adolescents, IGRA-positive adolescents with latent tuberculosis and adults with active tuberculosis were compared, with under eleven people in each group. Active tuberculosis patient PBMC were archived before or within 7 days of starting standard anti-tuberculosis treatment. Results and caveats for the whole study, not just this receptor: Smaller NN-distances were partly driven by shorter CDR3-alpha lengths in active tuberculosis patients, and statistical significance was not reached for the TCR-beta difference. An accuracy of roughly 90% (AUROC roughly 0.9) was reached by a classifier using the diverse GMM-specific repertoire, compared with around 68% accuracy when GEM motif frequencies were used. Smaller mean NN-distances to GMM-specific TCRs were observed in active tuberculosis TCR-alpha repertoires than in IGRA-negative controls, suggesting clonal expansion of GMM-specific TCRs. Clinical samples were selected based on the availability of cryopreserved specimens, with adults included as active tuberculosis cases and adolescents included as controls.

TCR libraries were generated with the immunoSEQ multiplex PCR assay, using TCR-beta and/or TCR-alpha/delta assays for each sample. The amplified TCR libraries were sequenced on the Illumina high-throughput platform. Processing in the source paper ran as follows. Clustering and dimensionality reduction relied on pairwise TCRdist distances among GMM-specific receptors from T cells that were either sorted ex vivo or expanded in vitro. Each clinical repertoire was scored by mean NN-distance, the average TCRdist to the nearest 10% of tetramer-positive reference sequences. To compute GEM TCR motif frequency, the fraction of unique TCRs matching known GEM sequences by V/J usage and CDR3 length was calculated. Linear discriminant analysis with leave-one-out cross-validation, implemented in scikit-learn, was used to classify active tuberculosis. TCRdb retrieved this table from immuneACCESS and kept in-frame rearrangements only. Not all clones are present; in checked studies, unresolved V genes account for under half, and no reason is known for the remainder. V, J and clone size reflect that table, while D and trimming were determined from the DNA. The sample records several thousand clones, 95% of which are singletons. The ten biggest clones cover roughly 10% of the sample.

Patients with active tuberculosis were defined as newly diagnosed, HIV-seronegative South African adults aged 18 years or older. Active tuberculosis was confirmed by positive sputum smear microscopy and/or positive M. tuberculosis culture. Immunosequencing of unsorted cryopreserved PBMC covered, on average, about 100,000 T cells per clinical donor. About this clone: The antigen this receptor binds is unknown. No clone much larger than this one lies a single base away; base qualities are absent.

V lost 4 bases and J lost 0 bases, and the count of bases not matched to a germline gene is 2. Spanning cysteine to phenylalanine, the CDR3 consists of 13 amino acids. The entry retains the CDR3 DNA only, 39 bases that are in frame from base 1. In the germline V gene, CDR1 corresponds to SQVTM and CDR2 to ANQGSEA. The material sequenced was PBMCs. The chain uses TRBV29-1 and TRBJ2-7, with 8 middle bases fitting TRBD1. The origin of this receptor is an adult with tuberculosis. This receptor has the CDR3 CSVGQGISYEQYF. The DNA sequence reads TGCAGCGTTGGACAGGGGATCTCCTACGAGCAGTACTTC.